This record covers a single T cell receptor beta chain. PCR was performed using 60 Vbeta and 13 Jbeta primers. Here immunoSEQ multiplex PCR was the method, and the copy in TCRdb shows in-frame clones only, minus some. The table has some 130,000 clones, over 75% seen once. The data derive from a study of cytomegalovirus exposure and HLA in healthy donors. The CDR3 is 14 residues long. V was clipped by 4 bases and J by 6 bases, with 15 bases between them. Looked up from germline, CDR1 is SGHNT and CDR2 is YYREEE (reference sequence). Material: PBMCs. The chain is built from TRBV5-4 and TRBJ2-3; weak D call: TRBD2 (7 bases). The clonotype originates from a man aged 30 to 45 in good health. For the CDR3, the DNA is TGTGCCAGCAGCCCGCGGGGGCCCTTTGATACGCAGTATTTT. It yields the protein CASSPRGPFDTQYF.